These 25 T cell receptor beta chains share one sample of origin, sequenced in a study of graft-versus-host responses after intestinal transplantation. These receptors lack a known antigen. Using immunoSEQ multiplex PCR, the repertoire was profiled, and TCRdb retains in-frame clones only, with some absent. The sample includes 50,000 to 75,000 clones, 94% seen only once; the top ten take approximately 0.4%. The sequencing here drew on unstimulated CD4+ T cells sorted from spleen or lymph node cells, taken before transplant. The source is a human donor who was the organ donor for an intestinal transplant.

The count of this clone is one. This chain links TRBV2 with TRBJ2-3; 7 positions agree with TRBD2. J lost 2 bases, V lost 4 bases, and 3 bases had no gene match. Germline CDR1 reads SNHLY; CDR2 reads FYNNEI. This CDR3 contains 14 residues. CDR3 sequence (DNA): TGTGCCAGCAGTGGGGGACTACACACAGATACGCAGTATTTT. Protein sequence: CASSGGLHTDTQYF. The complete variable domain, with remaining parts taken from reference TRBV2 and TRBJ2-3, reads EPEVTQTPSHQVTQMGQEVILRCVPISNHLYFYWYRQILGQKVEFLVSFYNNEISEKSEIFDDQFSVERPDGSNFTLKIRSTKLEDSAMYFCASSGGLHTDTQYFGPGTRLTVL.

The chain links TRBV11-1 to TRBJ1-2; D unresolved. In germline, CDR1 is SGHAT, CDR2 FQDESV (reference sequence). V was clipped by 4 bases and J by 2 bases, with 8 bases between them. CDR3 length: 13 amino acids. This CDR3 is CASSSYSNYGYTF. The CDR3 DNA follows: TGTGCCAGCAGCTCGTACAGCAACTATGGCTACACCTTC. Using reference TRBV11-1 and TRBJ1-2 for the parts outside the CDR3, the full variable domain is EAEVAQSPRYKITEKSQAVAFWCDPISGHATLYWYRQILGQGPELLVQFQDESVVDDSQLPKDRFSAERLKGVDSTLKIQPAELGDSAMYLCASSSYSNYGYTFGSGTRLTVV.

The chain combines TRBV11-2 with TRBJ2-7; 10 bases are shared with TRBD1. The CDR3 consists of 16 residues. V trimming: 0 bases; J trimming: 2 bases; junction bases outside the gene matches: 4. Germline values: CDR1 SGHAT, CDR2 FQNNGV. Here the CDR3 reads CASSLDLGTGAYEQYF. The CDR3 nucleotides read TGTGCCAGCAGCTTAGATTTGGGGACAGGGGCCTACGAGCAGTACTTC.

This sequence joins TRBV15 and TRBJ2-5; possible D gene TRBD2, 6 bases. Germline V lookup: CDR1 LNHNV, CDR2 YYDKDF (reference sequence). The CDR3 has 12 amino acids. Trimming stripped 6 bases from V and 5 bases from J, with 10 bases between. The CDR3 nucleotides read TGTGCCACCAGTCCCCGGGGGGAGACCCAGTACTTC. Translating it yields CATSPRGETQYF. Supplemented by reference TRBV15 and TRBJ2-5, the full variable domain reads DAMVIQNPRYQVTQFGKPVTLSCSQTLNHNVMYWYQQKSSQAPKLLFHYYDKDFNNEADTPDNFQSRRPNTSFCFLDIRSPGLGDTAMYLCATSPRGETQYFGPGTRLLVL.

DNA of the CDR3: TGTGCCAGCAGCCCTCGAGGACAGGGTGGCTACACCTTC. Translating gives CASSPRGQGGYTF. This chain connects TRBV7-2 to TRBJ1-2; TRBD1 agrees at 8 bases. This CDR3 region has 13 residues. Trimming removed 5 bases from V and 7 bases from J; junction bases left unmatched: 6. From germline, CDR1 is SGHTA and CDR2 FQGNSA.

The gene calls are TRBV6-4 and TRBJ1-1; TRBD1 matches at 7 bases. The CDR3 extends over 14 amino acids. Germline loops: CDR1 MRHNA, CDR2 SNTAGT. With 6 bases clipped from V and 1 base from J, the junction kept 5 bases outside the gene matches. Here the CDR3 DNA reads TGTGCCAGCAGATTGACAGGGACGAACACTGAAGCTTTCTTT. Its protein is CASRLTGTNTEAFF.

V gene TRBV6-5 combines with J gene TRBJ1-2, with TRBD1 matching over 9 bases. Germline CDR1 MNHEY, CDR2 SVGAGI. V lost 7 bases, J lost 2 bases, and 5 bases stayed unmatched. The CDR3 loop spans 14 amino acids. The CDR3 loop is CASNPGQGNYGYTF. In DNA, the CDR3 is TGTGCCAGCAATCCGGGACAGGGAAACTATGGCTACACCTTC.

The rearrangement links TRBV2 to TRBJ2-3, with a possible D match to TRBD2 (6 bases). CDR1 is SNHLY and CDR2 is FYNNEI in the germline V gene. CDR3 length: 16 residues. V lost 3 bases and J 0 bases, leaving 13 bases between the germline ends. DNA of the CDR3: TGTGCCAGCAGTGACGTCGGAGGGCAGAGCACAGATACGCAGTATTTT. Translated, it gives CASSDVGGQSTDTQYF.

This clone was seen only once. The chain has TRBV10-3 and TRBJ2-5; unclear D gene. The ends were cut back, 0 bases at V and 4 bases at J, with 9 bases in the middle. The V gene's germline CDR1 is ENHRY and CDR2 SYGVKD. The CDR3 consists of 14 residues. CDR3 residues: CAISESLWGETQYF. DNA for the CDR3: TGTGCCATCAGTGAGTCGTTGTGGGGAGAGACCCAGTACTTC.

The rearrangement uses TRBV4-1 and TRBJ1-1; tentative D call: TRBD1 (6 bases). V lost 0 bases, J lost 1 base, and 9 bases lay in between. Germline-derived CDR1 and CDR2 are MGHRA and YSYEKL. The CDR3 loop spans 15 amino acids. The CDR3 DNA is TGCGCCAGCAGCCAAGATACAGGGACGAACACTGAAGCTTTCTTT. Translation: CASSQDTGTNTEAFF.

V usage is TRBV5-1 and J usage is TRBJ1-1; TRBD1 matches 12 bases. V was clipped by 0 bases and J by 1 base; unmatched bases: 4. The CDR3 is 17 residues long. Looked up from germline, CDR1 is SGHRS and CDR2 is YFSETQ. The CDR3 region has the DNA TGCGCCAGCAGCTTGGTCGGGACAGGGGGCTCGAACACTGAAGCTTTCTTT. This sequence encodes CASSLVGTGGSNTEAFF.

CDR3 bases: TGTGCCAGCAGCTTAAAGGGGCCAGGGGGCGCCTACGAGCAGTACTTC. Residues: CASSLKGPGGAYEQYF. The chain employs TRBV7-2 and TRBJ2-7; 8 nucleotides agree with TRBD1. The CDR3 spans 16 residues. Looked up from germline, CDR1 is SGHTA and CDR2 is FQGNSA. Germline trimming cut 2 bases from V and 2 bases from J; bases unmatched to any gene: 8.

The gene calls are TRBV7-9 and TRBJ1-1; D may be TRBD1 (6 bases). V lost 3 bases and J 5 bases, leaving 19 bases between the germline ends. The CDR3 covers 16 residues. The germline CDR1 and CDR2 sequences are SEHNR and FQNEAQ (reference sequence). The CDR3 coding sequence is TGTGCCAGCAGCTTTATTGGGGGGCGACAACTGACTGAAGCTTTCTTT. Translation gives CASSFIGGRQLTEAFF.

V and J are TRBV10-3 and TRBJ2-7; the match to TRBD1 covers 9 bases. This CDR3 region has 15 residues. Unmatched junction bases numbered 6, after V lost 4 bases and J lost 2 bases. Germline V gives CDR1 ENHRY, CDR2 SYGVKD. CDR3 coding DNA: TGTGCCATCAGTGGGGGACAGGGCCACACCTACGAGCAGTACTTC. This codes for CAISGGQGHTYEQYF.

This chain connects TRBV21-1 to TRBJ2-7; the table's D gene call, TRBD1, was not cross checked with the DNA. TRBV21-1 is described as a pseudogene. This CDR3 comprises 15 residues. The CDR3 DNA follows: TGTGCCAGCAGCGGGACCCGGGACAGGAGCTACGAGCAGTACTTC. It translates to CASSGTRDRSYEQYF.

The V gene is TRBV4-2, the J gene TRBJ1-4; D is unresolved. CDR1 and CDR2 from the germline V gene are LGHNA and YNFKEQ. V was shortened by 2 bases and J by 0 bases, with 13 bases between the two germline ends. The CDR3 loop spans 17 amino acids. The CDR3 DNA reads as TGTGCCAGCAGCCAAAAGAGGCAGGATGCAACTAATGAAAAACTGTTTTTT. Protein sequence: CASSQKRQDATNEKLFF.

J is TRBJ2-1 and V is TRBV5-4; 8 nucleotides align to TRBD1. The CDR3 runs 15 residues. CDR1 is SGHNT, CDR2 YYREEE, per germline (reference sequence). The junction had 2 bases not matched to a gene; V was cut back by 3 bases and J by 0 bases. In DNA, the CDR3 is TGTGCCAGCAGCTCGGGACAGGTCTCCTACAATGAGCAGTTCTTC. Amino acid sequence: CASSSGQVSYNEQFF.

The chain is built from TRBV4-1 and TRBJ1-6, with 9 bases fitting TRBD1. The junction had 7 bases not matched to a gene; V was cut back by 1 base and J by 9 bases. CDR1 MGHRA and CDR2 YSYEKL come from the germline V gene. The CDR3 runs 16 residues. The CDR3 region is CASSQVSGTGISPLHF. DNA for the CDR3: TGCGCCAGCAGCCAAGTATCCGGGACAGGGATTTCACCCCTCCACTTT.

The CDR3, as DNA: TGTGCCAGCAGTTTGGGGACAGGGGCAGATACGCAGTATTTT. Amino acid sequence: CASSLGTGADTQYF. This chain connects TRBV27 to TRBJ2-3; 10 bases align to TRBD1. The CDR3 is 14 amino acids. Germline values: CDR1 MNHEY, CDR2 SMNVEV (reference sequence). The V gene end was trimmed by 3 bases and the J gene end by 4 bases; junction bases not matched to a gene: 1.

This clone was observed a few times. The chain recombines TRBV19 with TRBJ2-2; 8 bases are a match to TRBD1. This CDR3 comprises 15 residues. CDR1 and CDR2 from the germline V gene are LNHDA and SQIVND (reference sequence). The J segment lost 2 bases and the V segment lost 7 bases, leaving 6 bases of the junction unmatched. CDR3 coding DNA: TGTGCCAGTATTAAGGACAGGGCTAACACCGGGGAGCTGTTTTTT. It yields the protein CASIKDRANTGELFF.

This clone is a singleton in its sample. The chain links TRBV21-1 to TRBJ1-1. TRBV21-1 is recorded as a pseudogene. CDR3 size: 15 residues. Written as DNA, the CDR3 is TGTGCCAGCAGCAAAGAATCCGGGCGGAACACTGAAGCTTTCTTT. As protein: CASSKESGRNTEAFF.

The chain combines TRBV27 with TRBJ1-6; TRBD1 matches 10 bases. Looked up from germline, CDR1 is MNHEY and CDR2 is SMNVEV (reference sequence). The V gene end was trimmed by 3 bases and the J gene end by 10 bases; junction bases not matched to a gene: 15. The CDR3 is 18 residues long. The CDR3 region has the DNA TGTGCCAGCAGTTTTCAGGGACAGGGGAAAAGTCGGGAATCACCCCTCCACTTT. It specifies CASSFQGQGKSRESPLHF.

The CDR3 region is CASGRGGGATGELFF. CDR3 DNA: TGTGCCAGCGGACGTGGCGGGGGGGCCACCGGGGAGCTGTTTTTT. The chain links TRBV9 to TRBJ2-2; 9 positions match TRBD2. This CDR3 has 15 amino acids. With 7 bases clipped from V and 4 bases from J, the junction kept 8 bases outside the gene matches. The germline gives CDR1 SGDLS, CDR2 YYNGEE. The variable domain in full, with the rest retrieved from reference TRBV9 and TRBJ2-2, is DSGVTQTPKHLITATGQRVTLRCSPRSGDLSVYWYQQSLDQGLQFLIQYYNGEERAKGNILERFSAQQFPDLHSELNLSSLELGDSALYFCASGRGGGATGELFFGEGSRLTVL.

V is TRBV27 and J is TRBJ1-1; no firm D call. Germline loops: CDR1 MNHEY, CDR2 SMNVEV (reference sequence). V was cut by 5 bases and J by 1 base, with 11 bases left in between. This CDR3 has 14 residues. In DNA form, the CDR3 reads TGTGCCAGCAGTCCACCCCGTGAGAACACTGAAGCTTTCTTT. It translates to CASSPPRENTEAFF.

The chain employs TRBV5-1 and TRBJ1-3; D not certain. CDR1 is SGHRS, CDR2 YFSETQ, per germline. The CDR3 consists of 15 residues. The V end was cut by 7 bases, the J end by 4 bases, with 18 bases between. The chain's CDR3 is CASGRARAPGNTIYF. The CDR3 coding sequence is TGCGCCAGCGGGAGGGCTCGGGCTCCGGGAAACACCATATATTTT.